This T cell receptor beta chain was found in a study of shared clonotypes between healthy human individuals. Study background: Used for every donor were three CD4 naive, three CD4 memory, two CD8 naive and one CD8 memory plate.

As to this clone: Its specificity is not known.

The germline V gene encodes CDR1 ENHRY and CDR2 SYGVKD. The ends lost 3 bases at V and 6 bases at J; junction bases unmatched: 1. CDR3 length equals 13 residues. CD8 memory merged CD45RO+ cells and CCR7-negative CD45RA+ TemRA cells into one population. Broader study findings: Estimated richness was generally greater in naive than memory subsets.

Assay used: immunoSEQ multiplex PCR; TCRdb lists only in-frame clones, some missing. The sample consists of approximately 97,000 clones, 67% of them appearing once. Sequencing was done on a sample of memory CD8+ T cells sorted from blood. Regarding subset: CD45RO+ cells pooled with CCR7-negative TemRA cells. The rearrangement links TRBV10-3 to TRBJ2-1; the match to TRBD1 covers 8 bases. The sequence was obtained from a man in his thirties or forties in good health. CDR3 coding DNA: TGTGCCATCAGTGACGGACAGGGCAATGAGCAGTTCTTC. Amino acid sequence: CAISDGQGNEQFF.